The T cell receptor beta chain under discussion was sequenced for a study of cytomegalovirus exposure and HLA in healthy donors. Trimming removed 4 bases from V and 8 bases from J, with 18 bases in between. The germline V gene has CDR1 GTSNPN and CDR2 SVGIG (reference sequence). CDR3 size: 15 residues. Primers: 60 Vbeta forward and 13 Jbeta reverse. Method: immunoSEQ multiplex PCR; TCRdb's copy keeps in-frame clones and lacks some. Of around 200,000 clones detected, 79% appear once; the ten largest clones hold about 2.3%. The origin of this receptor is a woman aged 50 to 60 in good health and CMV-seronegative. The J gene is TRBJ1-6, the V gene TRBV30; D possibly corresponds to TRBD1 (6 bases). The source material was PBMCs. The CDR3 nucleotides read TGTGCCTGGAAACACAGGGAGGGAGGCGATTCACCCCTCCACTTT. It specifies CAWKHREGGDSPLHF.